A selection of T cell receptor beta chains follows, all from one sample in a study of patients and donors after allogeneic stem cell transplantation. A single record per CDR3 protein comes from TCRdb applying MiXCR to the RT-PCR reads. The sample comprises hundreds of thousands of distinct CDR3 sequences, roughly 17% of which are singletons, and around 7.2% rests with the top ten. The sample taken for sequencing was blood, either unsorted or a sorted T cell fraction (not recorded which). These receptors all come from a human donor who was either an allogeneic HSCT recipient or a stem cell or donor lymphocyte infusion donor (not recorded which). It is not recorded whose cells these are; they may come from a transplant donor. The CDR3 runs from the conserved cysteine through the conserved F or W. Not all rows give a size; the values are once, few, many and, for expanded clones, a class.

v_call: TRBV10-2; clone_size: once; j_call: TRBJ1-5; cdr3_aa: CASGPVGRNQPQHF
v_call: TRBV5-1; clone_size: few; j_call: TRBJ1-1; cdr3_aa: CASKGDSLSLQEAFF
v_call: TRBV20-1; clone_size: many; j_call: TRBJ2-7; cdr3_aa: CSAPGQGDYEQYF
v_call: TRBV4-1; clone_size: few; j_call: TRBJ1-1; cdr3_aa: CASSQSRGRGTEAFF
v_call: TRBV10-3; clone_size: few; j_call: TRBJ2-7; cdr3_aa: CAIQQGSHEQYF
v_call: TRBV25-1; clone_size: few; j_call: TRBJ2-5; cdr3_aa: CASKDRVKETQYF
v_call: TRBV9; clone_size: NA; j_call: TRBJ2-5; cdr3_aa: CASSVKGRETQYF
v_call: TRBV7-9; clone_size: NA; j_call: TRBJ2-7; cdr3_aa: CASSLDSGEQYF
v_call: TRBV7-9; clone_size: NA; j_call: TRBJ2-3; cdr3_aa: CASSLAVDSDTQYF
v_call: TRBV25-1; clone_size: NA; j_call: TRBJ2-7; cdr3_aa: CASSLREGPYEQYF
v_call: TRBV9; clone_size: few; j_call: TRBJ2-6; cdr3_aa: CASSVALPGFSGANVLTF
v_call: TRBV18; clone_size: NA; j_call: TRBJ1-2; cdr3_aa: CASSPLDSPASNYGYTF
v_call: TRBV24-1; clone_size: few; j_call: TRBJ2-1; cdr3_aa: CATSDHSRRGDNEQFF
v_call: TRBV9; clone_size: few; j_call: TRBJ2-1; cdr3_aa: CASSVRQGRINEQFF
v_call: TRBV6-1; clone_size: NA; j_call: TRBJ1-2; cdr3_aa: CASTTHPGQGPTNYGYTF
v_call: TRBV18; clone_size: NA; j_call: TRBJ2-6; cdr3_aa: CASSPREGARVSGANVLTF
v_call: TRBV20-1; clone_size: NA; j_call: TRBJ1-5; cdr3_aa: CSAQGGGSAMPQHF
v_call: TRBV6-5; clone_size: NA; j_call: TRBJ2-7; cdr3_aa: CASSYGLAGGFYEQYF
v_call: TRBV20-1; clone_size: few; j_call: TRBJ1-6; cdr3_aa: CSARDRAGLSWNSPLHF
v_call: TRBV4-3; clone_size: NA; j_call: TRBJ1-1; cdr3_aa: CASSQEGLQGTEAFF
v_call: TRBV12-3/TRBV12-4; clone_size: NA; j_call: TRBJ1-1; cdr3_aa: CASTLSRPGGGNTEAFF
v_call: TRBV20-1; clone_size: NA; j_call: TRBJ1-2; cdr3_aa: CSALGVGQSYGYTF
v_call: TRBV30; clone_size: NA; j_call: TRBJ2-2; cdr3_aa: CACLKRDTGELFF
v_call: TRBV4-3; clone_size: few; j_call: TRBJ1-2; cdr3_aa: CASSPGQGSSYGYTF
v_call: TRBV21-1; clone_size: NA; j_call: TRBJ1-5; cdr3_aa: CASSPRDWGSGVGQPQHF
v_call: TRBV29-1; clone_size: NA; j_call: TRBJ2-1; cdr3_aa: CSVEPQGGNEQFF
v_call: TRBV7-9; clone_size: NA; j_call: TRBJ2-7; cdr3_aa: CASSPAVGTGSYEQYF
v_call: TRBV30; clone_size: NA; j_call: TRBJ1-1; cdr3_aa: CAWSVRGGTEAFF
v_call: TRBV4-2; clone_size: NA; j_call: TRBJ2-7; cdr3_aa: CASSQDGGLDSYEQYF
v_call: TRBV3-1; clone_size: NA; j_call: TRBJ1-4; cdr3_aa: CASSQTGAKLFF
v_call: TRBV2; clone_size: few; j_call: TRBJ2-1; cdr3_aa: CASRDGSIYNEQFF
v_call: TRBV6-1; clone_size: NA; j_call: TRBJ2-3; cdr3_aa: CASRASVDRTDTQYF
v_call: TRBV20-1; clone_size: few; j_call: TRBJ1-5; cdr3_aa: CSAWKINQPQHF
v_call: TRBV6-5; clone_size: few; j_call: TRBJ1-4; cdr3_aa: CASSFGQGRGRGSEKLFF
v_call: TRBV5-1; clone_size: NA; j_call: TRBJ2-3; cdr3_aa: CASSDESGGYTDTQYF
v_call: TRBV6-1; clone_size: NA; j_call: TRBJ1-3; cdr3_aa: CASSATGDLLTIYF
v_call: TRBV3-1; clone_size: NA; j_call: TRBJ1-6; cdr3_aa: CASSPRGGGSYNSPLHF
v_call: TRBV9; clone_size: NA; j_call: TRBJ2-6; cdr3_aa: CASSVEAGWGISGANVLTF
v_call: TRBV24-1; clone_size: few; j_call: TRBJ2-5; cdr3_aa: CATSDAQPGLGQETQYF
v_call: TRBV5-1; clone_size: many; j_call: TRBJ2-3; cdr3_aa: CASSRTSGSTDTQYF
v_call: TRBV7-9; clone_size: NA; j_call: TRBJ2-3; cdr3_aa: CASSLAGRSDTQYF
v_call: TRBV5-5; clone_size: NA; j_call: TRBJ2-7; cdr3_aa: CASSNTGTSYEQYF
v_call: TRBV5-1; clone_size: NA; j_call: TRBJ2-3; cdr3_aa: CASSLGAGRSDTQYF
v_call: TRBV20-1; clone_size: NA; j_call: TRBJ2-7; cdr3_aa: CSARDSPADEQYF
v_call: TRBV11-2; clone_size: few; j_call: TRBJ2-1; cdr3_aa: CASSVGPRQFF
v_call: TRBV5-1; clone_size: NA; j_call: TRBJ2-2; cdr3_aa: CASGAQGGTGELFF
v_call: TRBV4-2; clone_size: NA; j_call: TRBJ2-1; cdr3_aa: CASRKSGGPYNEQFF
v_call: TRBV20-1; clone_size: NA; j_call: TRBJ2-1; cdr3_aa: CSARGSQFF
v_call: TRBV12-3/TRBV12-4; clone_size: NA; j_call: TRBJ2-6; cdr3_aa: CASSLKGANVLTF
v_call: TRBV12-3/TRBV12-4; clone_size: few; j_call: TRBJ1-1; cdr3_aa: CASSLEGDTEAFF
v_call: TRBV4-2; clone_size: many; j_call: TRBJ2-1; cdr3_aa: CASSQEGPYNEQFF
v_call: TRBV7-9; clone_size: NA; j_call: TRBJ2-5; cdr3_aa: CASSTSRSRETQYF
v_call: TRBV12-3/TRBV12-4; clone_size: NA; j_call: TRBJ1-4; cdr3_aa: CASRAANEKLFF
v_call: TRBV9; clone_size: few; j_call: TRBJ1-2; cdr3_aa: CASTLEARDYGYTF